The 17 T cell receptor beta chains listed next were all sequenced from one sample in a study of T cells in Graves' hyperthyroidism and ophthalmopathy. TCR beta CDR3 sequences were amplified from RNA transcripts. The HTBI primer set was used in a first-round RT-PCR of the TCR CDR3. From the multiplex PCR reads, TCRdb called clonotypes with MiXCR, one entry per CDR3 protein. In the table there are under 400,000 distinct CDR3 sequences, roughly a fifth of which are singletons. Source material: blood. Receptor source: a woman between 45 and 65 years old with Graves' hyperthyroidism.

This clonotype was seen repeatedly, ten times or more. The chain joins TRBV3-1 to TRBJ1-1; the D is unclear. The CDR3 is 15 residues long. Trimming left V 1 base short and J 4 bases short, with 13 bases between. Germline V gene data show CDR1 as LGHDT and CDR2 as YNNKEL (reference sequence). The CDR3 spells CASSQADRGTTEAFF. CDR3 DNA: TGTGCCAGCAGCCAAGCTGATCGGGGTACCACTGAAGCTTTCTTT.

This chain uses TRBV20-1 with TRBJ2-1, with TRBD1 identical over 7 bases. Per the germline V gene, CDR1 is DFQATT and CDR2 is SNEGSKA (reference sequence). V lost 3 bases to trimming and J lost 12 bases; unmatched junction nucleotides: 14. The CDR3 length is 14 residues. CDR3 in amino acids: CSASPAGDSFGQFF. The DNA of the CDR3 is TGCAGTGCTAGTCCGGCAGGGGACAGCTTCGGGCAGTTCTTC.

This chain links TRBV5-6 with TRBJ2-1; D may be TRBD1 (5 bases). Germline CDR1 is SGHDT and CDR2 is YYEEEE. The V gene lost 2 bases and the J gene lost 7 bases, with 13 bases spanning the gap. This CDR3 spans 14 amino acids. The CDR3 region is CASSFQAGKNEQFF. For the CDR3, the DNA is TGTGCCAGCAGCTTTCAGGCAGGGAAGAATGAGCAGTTCTTC. The whole variable domain, filled in from reference TRBV5-6 and TRBJ2-1, reads DAGVTQSPTHLIKTRGQQVTLRCSPKSGHDTVSWYQQALGQGPQFIFQYYEEEERQRGNFPDRFSGHQFPNYSSELNVNALLLGDSALYLCASSFQAGKNEQFFGPGTRLTVL.

This clonotype was counted a single time. The gene calls are TRBV6-5 and TRBJ1-2; a possible D gene is TRBD1 (6 bases). The germline V gene has CDR1 MNHEY and CDR2 SVGAGI. Deletions cut 0 bases from V and 3 bases from J, with 11 bases between. This CDR3 region has 15 residues. CDR3 nucleotides: TGTGCCAGCAGTTACTCGACAGGACCCCACTATGGCTACACCTTC. It codes for CASSYSTGPHYGYTF.

A few counts support this clonotype. The chain carries TRBV7-9 and TRBJ2-7; 9 bases line up with TRBD2. The germline gives CDR1 SEHNR, CDR2 FQNEAQ (reference sequence). The ends lost 5 bases at V and 5 bases at J; junction bases unmatched: 4. This CDR3 comprises 13 residues. The CDR3 coding sequence is TGTGCCAGCAGCCGCTTAGCGGGAGACGAGCAGTACTTC. Translating gives CASSRLAGDEQYF. The complete variable domain, with remaining parts taken from reference TRBV7-9 and TRBJ2-7, reads DTGVSQNPRHKITKRGQNVTFRCDPISEHNRLYWYRQTLGQGPEFLTYFQNEAQLEKSRLLSDRFSAERPKGSFSTLEIQRTEQGDSAMYLCASSRLAGDEQYFGPGTRLTVT.

On this clonotype: The junction departs from germline at one end; a sequencing error may be responsible. This chain joins TRBV2 and TRBJ1-1; D not resolved. The CDR3 runs 13 residues. Germline V lookup: CDR1 SNHLY, CDR2 FYNNEI. CDR3 protein: CASSDAANTEAFF. The CDR3 region has the DNA TGTGCCAGCAGTGACGCAGCGAACACTGAAGCCTTCTTT.

This clonotype was recorded at least ten times. The CDR3 DNA reads as TGCAGCGTTTGGGGGCGGCTACAAGAGACCCAGTACTTC. The encoded protein is CSVWGRLQETQYF. The V call is TRBV29-1, the J call TRBJ2-5, with D maybe TRBD1 (6 bases). Germline CDR1 reads SQVTM; CDR2 reads ANQGSEA. CDR3 length: 13 residues. Trimming shortened V by 5 bases and J by 2 bases, and 12 bases separated the two germline ends. The complete variable domain, with remaining parts taken from reference TRBV29-1 and TRBJ2-5, reads SAVISQKPSRDICQRGTSLTIQCQVDSQVTMMFWYRQQPGQSLTLIATANQGSEATYESGFVIDKFPISRPNLTFSTLTVSNMSPEDSSIYLCSVWGRLQETQYFGPGTRLLVL.

The chain is built from TRBV6-2 or TRBV6-3 and TRBJ1-1; weak D call: TRBD1 (6 bases). This CDR3 comprises 16 residues. Trimming took off 4 bases at V and 6 bases at J, with 21 bases between the two ends. Germline lookup yields CDR1 MNHEY and CDR2 SVGEGT. The CDR3 is CASSFRGSRGKAEAFF. The CDR3 coding sequence is TGTGCCAGCAGTTTTCGGGGGTCGAGGGGGAAAGCTGAAGCTTTCTTT.

This clonotype was found many times. The gene calls are TRBV20-1 and TRBJ2-2, with 7 nucleotides matching TRBD2. This CDR3 has 14 residues. Germline V gene sequence: CDR1 DFQATT, CDR2 SNEGSKA (reference sequence). The V segment lost 5 bases and the J segment 0 bases; nucleotides outside the gene matches: 3. CDR3 bases: TGCAGTGCTCCGCGGGGGTCGAACACCGGGGAGCTGTTTTTT. Its protein product is CSAPRGSNTGELFF.

At least ten counts were recorded for this clonotype. The chain couples TRBV5-1 to TRBJ1-1; D is unresolved. The CDR3 covers 12 residues. Germline values: CDR1 SGHRS, CDR2 YFSETQ. Trimming shortened V by 5 bases and J by 5 bases, and 10 bases separated the two germline ends. The CDR3 reads CASSRGRTEAFF. In nucleotides, the CDR3 is TGCGCCAGCAGTAGAGGAAGGACTGAAGCTTTCTTT.

This clonotype has a count of ten or more. The genes are TRBV11-2 and TRBJ2-1; 9 bases match TRBD2. Germline CDR1 is SGHAT and CDR2 is FQNNGV. The V segment lost 4 bases and the J segment 7 bases; nucleotides outside the gene matches: 17. The CDR3 has 18 amino acids. The CDR3 region has the DNA TGTGCCAGCAGCTCCCTCCGCTCTCGCGGGAGGGCCGGTAATGAGCAGTTCTTC. It encodes CASSSLRSRGRAGNEQFF.

The CDR3 spells CASSYSINGDPVNEQFF. DNA for the CDR3: TGTGCCAGCAGTTACTCGATAAATGGAGACCCAGTGAATGAGCAGTTCTTC. V gene TRBV6-5 combines with J gene TRBJ2-1; unclear D gene. This CDR3 region has 17 residues. The germline V gene encodes CDR1 MNHEY and CDR2 SVGAGI. Trimming cost V 0 bases and J 7 bases, with 19 bases left between them.

This clonotype was observed at least ten times. The CDR3 is CASMNRDGNQPQHF. The CDR3 bases are TGTGCCAGCATGAACAGGGACGGCAATCAGCCCCAGCATTTT. V is TRBV6-1 and J is TRBJ1-5; possible D gene TRBD1, 6 bases. The V and J ends lost 7 bases and 2 bases respectively, with 12 bases between them. Germline V gene sequence: CDR1 MNHNS, CDR2 SASEGT. This CDR3 is 14 amino acids long.

The CDR3 DNA reads TGTGCCAGCAGCGTAGACCCCAATTCCTACGAGCAGTACTTC. This encodes CASSVDPNSYEQYF. The J gene is TRBJ2-7, the V gene TRBV9, with D hard to call. Trimming pared 0 bases from V and 1 base from J, leaving 8 bases between. Germline V gives CDR1 SGDLS, CDR2 YYNGEE. The CDR3 runs to 14 residues.

This clonotype was found many times. V gene TRBV10-3 combines with J gene TRBJ1-5, with 9 bases matching TRBD1. CDR1 ENHRY and CDR2 SYGVKD come from the germline V gene. CDR3 length equals 15 residues. Trimming cost V 4 bases and J 7 bases; bases outside gene matches: 8. The CDR3: CAISGGTGNGQPQHF. In DNA form, the CDR3 reads TGTGCCATCAGTGGTGGGACAGGGAATGGGCAGCCCCAGCATTTT.

This clonotype was observed a few times. V and J are TRBV12-3 or TRBV12-4 and TRBJ2-1, with 7 bases lining up with TRBD2. V lost 1 base and J lost 4; bases outside the gene matches: 10. The CDR3 covers 17 residues. Here the CDR3 reads CASSLVPRDYPYNEQFF. CDR3 sequence (DNA): TGTGCCAGCAGTTTAGTTCCCCGGGACTACCCTTACAATGAGCAGTTCTTC.

V and J are TRBV11-2 and TRBJ1-3; D is unresolved. The CDR3 runs to 11 residues. Trimming cost V 3 bases and J 6 bases, with 3 bases left between them. Germline V gene lookup returns CDR1 SGHAT and CDR2 FQNNGV. The CDR3 DNA reads as TGTGCCAGCAGCTTTAAAAACACCATATATTTT. This encodes CASSFKNTIYF. Using reference TRBV11-2 and TRBJ1-3 for the parts outside the CDR3, the full variable domain is EAGVAQSPRYKIIEKRQSVAFWCNPISGHATLYWYQQILGQGPKLLIQFQNNGVVDDSQLPKDRFSAERLKGVDSTLKIQPAKLEDSAVYLCASSFKNTIYFGEGSWLTVV.